Sequencing of this TCR beta chain was carried out in a study of radiotherapy plus CTLA-4 blockade in lung cancer. Whole-study context: Objective responses emerged in around a sixth of patients, and 30% to 40% attained disease control. Study-wide points: An expansion of tumor-derived TCR clones occurred in blood after radiotherapy plus ipilimumab. It was early blood T cell clone dynamics, with interferon-beta, that reportedly best predicted response.

TCRdb keeps only in-frame clones here, not all; method: immunoSEQ multiplex PCR. There are roughly 100,000 clones in the sample; under 90% occur only once, and over 2% lies in the top ten. With respect to this clone: Its antigen is unidentified.

The origin of this receptor is a human donor with non-small cell lung cancer that progressed on radiotherapy plus ipilimumab. Some clones in this sample may be carry-over from other donors' samples. The starting material was peripheral blood, obtained from a patient treated with radiotherapy plus ipilimumab.

CDR3 amino acids: CASTPTGSDTQYF. The CDR3 bases are TGTGCCAGTACTCCGACAGGGTCCGATACGCAGTATTTT. V and J are TRBV19 and TRBJ2-3, with 7 bases matching TRBD1. The CDR3 has 13 amino acids. Trimming removed 7 bases from V and 6 bases from J; junction bases left unmatched: 7. Germline V gene lookup returns CDR1 LNHDA and CDR2 SQIVND (reference sequence).